The rows below give T cell receptor beta chains drawn from one sample of a study of blood T cells in healthy people across ages. Using its own MiXCR run on the 5' RACE reads, TCRdb lists one record per CDR3 protein. In the table there are almost 300,000 distinct CDR3 sequences, around 29% of which are singletons. Sequenced input: blood. All receptors derive from a woman between 70 and 85 years old in good health. Both conserved end residues are part of each CDR3. Fields, in order: clone size, D gene, CDR3 length, V gene, J gene, CDR3 protein, CDR3 DNA. D genes are given only for firm matches. Size values are once, few and many counts, or a class for expanded clones, and some rows have none.

clone size: .; D gene: .; CDR3 length: 14; V gene: TRBV12-5; J gene: TRBJ1-1; CDR3 protein: CASGPDTGRTEAFF; CDR3 DNA: TGTGCTAGTGGGCCGGATACAGGGCGCACTGAAGCTTTCTTT
clone size: .; D gene: TRBD2; CDR3 length: 15; V gene: TRBV3-1; J gene: TRBJ2-7; CDR3 protein: CASSQLAGEAYEQYF; CDR3 DNA: TGTGCCAGCAGCCAACTTGCGGGAGAAGCCTACGAGCAGTACTTC
clone size: .; D gene: TRBD1; CDR3 length: 12; V gene: TRBV29-1; J gene: TRBJ1-3; CDR3 protein: CSAGQVGNTIYF; CDR3 DNA: TGCAGCGCCGGACAGGTCGGAAACACCATATATTTT
clone size: .; D gene: .; CDR3 length: 16; V gene: TRBV20-1; J gene: TRBJ2-3; CDR3 protein: CSARDGRVTSTDTQYF; CDR3 DNA: TGCAGTGCTAGAGATGGCCGGGTAACTAGCACAGATACGCAGTATTTT
clone size: few; D gene: .; CDR3 length: 13; V gene: TRBV6-2/TRBV6-3; J gene: TRBJ1-2; CDR3 protein: CASSNGQIYGYTF; CDR3 DNA: TGTGCCAGCAGTAATGGACAGATCTATGGCTACACCTTC
clone size: few; D gene: TRBD2; CDR3 length: 13; V gene: TRBV29-1; J gene: TRBJ2-1; CDR3 protein: CSGKTSGANEQFF; CDR3 DNA: TGCAGCGGGAAAACTAGCGGGGCGAATGAGCAGTTCTTC
clone size: many; D gene: .; CDR3 length: 15; V gene: TRBV7-9; J gene: TRBJ2-3; CDR3 protein: CASSLVRGSTDTQYF; CDR3 DNA: TGTGCCAGCAGCTTAGTTCGCGGTTCCACAGATACGCAGTATTTT
clone size: .; D gene: .; CDR3 length: 16; V gene: TRBV7-8; J gene: TRBJ2-1; CDR3 protein: CASSLESGGRENEQFF; CDR3 DNA: TGTGCCAGCAGCTTAGAGTCTGGGGGGCGGGAGAATGAGCAGTTCTTC
clone size: .; D gene: TRBD1; CDR3 length: 14; V gene: TRBV7-9; J gene: TRBJ1-2; CDR3 protein: CASSPWGQGNGYTF; CDR3 DNA: TGTGCCAGCAGTCCCTGGGGACAGGGGAACGGCTACACCTTC
clone size: few; D gene: .; CDR3 length: 12; V gene: TRBV15; J gene: TRBJ2-5; CDR3 protein: CATRSESETQYF; CDR3 DNA: TGTGCCACCAGAAGTGAGTCAGAGACCCAGTACTTC
clone size: few; D gene: TRBD1; CDR3 length: 13; V gene: TRBV15; J gene: TRBJ2-5; CDR3 protein: CATSSGQGKTQYF; CDR3 DNA: TGTGCCACCAGCAGTGGACAGGGGAAGACCCAGTACTTC